One and the same sample provided the 32 T cell receptor beta chains below, sequenced in a study of blood T cell repertoires in COVID-19. Assay used: immunoSEQ multiplex PCR; TCRdb lists only in-frame clones, some missing. The table lists tens of thousands of clones, 88% of them singletons. The source material was peripheral blood. All receptors derive from a woman older than 75 with active COVID-19.

The gene calls are TRBV5-1 and TRBJ2-2, with no clear D. V lost 4 bases to trimming and J lost 3 bases, with 10 bases between them. Germline assignment: CDR1 SGHRS and CDR2 YFSETQ. This CDR3 comprises 14 residues. The CDR3 bases are TGCGCCAGCAGCCCGCAAGAGGACACCGGGGAGCTGTTTTTT. Amino acid sequence: CASSPQEDTGELFF.

V and J are TRBV7-2 and TRBJ1-1, with 10 bases lining up with TRBD1. CDR3 length: 18 residues. CDR1 and CDR2 from the germline V gene are SGHTA and FQGNSA. V lost 4 bases, J lost 2 bases, and 13 bases stayed unmatched. CDR3 loop: CASSYPGQGLVRNTEAFF. For the CDR3, the DNA is TGTGCCAGCAGCTACCCGGGACAGGGGCTGGTAAGAAACACTGAAGCTTTCTTT.

The gene calls are TRBV7-2 and TRBJ2-7; 7 bases fit TRBD1. V lost 6 bases to trimming and J lost 7 bases; unmatched junction nucleotides: 6. Germline-derived CDR1 and CDR2 are SGHTA and FQGNSA. The CDR3 totals 12 residues. The CDR3 coding sequence is TGTGCCAGCAGAAGACACAGGGGTGAGCAGTACTTC. Translation: CASRRHRGEQYF.

This sequence joins TRBV29-1 and TRBJ2-1, with a possible D match to TRBD2 (6 bases). The germline gives CDR1 SQVTM, CDR2 ANQGSEA. Trimming took 0 bases from V and 12 from J, leaving 15 bases between them. The CDR3 has 13 residues. The CDR3 is CSVEDSREVGQFF. The CDR3 DNA follows: TGCAGCGTTGAAGATTCAAGGGAGGTTGGGCAGTTCTTC.

The CDR3 nucleotides read TGTGCCAGCAGCTTGGGCTCCAGGATCGGAAGCGAGCAGTACTTC. It yields the protein CASSLGSRIGSEQYF. J is TRBJ2-7 and V is TRBV5-4; D not resolved. Deletions cut 0 bases from V and 6 bases from J, with 16 bases between. CDR3 length: 15 amino acids. In germline, CDR1 is SGHNT, CDR2 YYREEE (reference sequence).

The chain uses TRBV7-9 and TRBJ1-1, with a tentative D call TRBD1 (6 bases). In germline, CDR1 is SEHNR, CDR2 FQNEAQ (reference sequence). This CDR3 is built from 16 residues. Trimming took off 1 base at V and 3 bases at J, with 15 bases between the two ends. CDR3 amino acids: CASSLGAGAGDTEAFF. CDR3 DNA: TGTGCCAGCAGCTTAGGAGCGGGGGCCGGGGACACTGAAGCTTTCTTT.

The CDR3 DNA sequence: TGTGCCAGCACCGACGAGGGGGCGGGATCAGAGACCCAGTACTTC. This translates into CASTDEGAGSETQYF. The chain uses TRBV2 and TRBJ2-5, with D possibly matching TRBD1 (7 bases). The CDR3 extends over 15 amino acids. The germline gives CDR1 SNHLY, CDR2 FYNNEI. Trimming removed 7 bases at V and 4 bases at J, with 19 bases between.

The V call is TRBV5-4, the J call TRBJ2-3, with D unresolved. Germline-derived CDR1 and CDR2 are SGHNT and YYREEE (reference sequence). V shed 0 bases and J shed 6 bases, with 8 bases lying between them. CDR3 length: 13 amino acids. CDR3 coding DNA: TGTGCCAGCAGCTTGGCGGGTGGGGATACGCAGTATTTT. This codes for CASSLAGGDTQYF.

This chain connects TRBV4-1 to TRBJ2-1; tentative D call: TRBD1 (6 bases). This CDR3 spans 15 amino acids. V was trimmed by 2 bases and J by 9 bases, leaving 17 bases between them. CDR1 is MGHRA, CDR2 YSYEKL, per germline. CDR3 coding DNA: TGCGCCAGCAGCCAATATAAGGCAGGGGTGGCTGAGCAGTTCTTC. Encoded protein: CASSQYKAGVAEQFF.

The rearrangement uses TRBV18 and TRBJ1-4; D is uncertain. The CDR3 extends over 14 amino acids. Germline CDR1 and CDR2: KGHSH and LQKENI. V was clipped by 6 bases and J by 5 bases, with 13 bases between them. CDR3 sequence (DNA): TGTGCCAGCTCCCGAACGGGAGCGAATGAAAAACTGTTTTTT. This codes for CASSRTGANEKLFF.

The chain recombines TRBV25-1 with TRBJ1-1, with a possible D match to TRBD1 (6 bases). This CDR3 spans 13 amino acids. Per the germline V gene, CDR1 is MGHDK and CDR2 is SYGVNS. The V and J ends lost 7 bases and 5 bases respectively, with 14 bases between them. CDR3 nucleotide sequence: TGTGCCAGCAAGGTACAGGGTGAGACTGAAGCTTTCTTT. Its protein is CASKVQGETEAFF.

This clone has only a few counts. This chain connects TRBV9 to TRBJ2-5; tentatively, D is TRBD1 (6 bases). V lost 0 bases to trimming and J lost 2 bases, with 11 bases between them. Per germline, CDR1 SGDLS and CDR2 YYNGEE. CDR3 length: 15 residues. The CDR3 reads CASSVGQGIQETQYF. Here the CDR3 DNA reads TGTGCCAGCAGCGTAGGGCAGGGGATTCAAGAGACCCAGTACTTC.

This chain links TRBV7-9 with TRBJ2-3, with 8 bases identical to TRBD1. With V trimmed by 5 bases and J by 1 base, 5 bases remained unmatched. The CDR3 is 15 amino acids. From germline, CDR1 is SEHNR and CDR2 FQNEAQ (reference sequence). CDR3 sequence (DNA): TGTGCCAGCAGCCGAAACAGGGGGGGCACAGATACGCAGTATTTT. Residues: CASSRNRGGTDTQYF.

V and J are TRBV10-3 and TRBJ2-3, with a tentative D call TRBD1 (5 bases). The CDR3 sequence is 14 residues long. Germline V gene sequence: CDR1 ENHRY, CDR2 SYGVKD. Trimming stripped 6 bases from V and 3 bases from J, with 13 bases between. The DNA for the CDR3 is TGTGCCATCAGCAAGGGTGCAGGGACAGATACGCAGTATTTT. It translates to CAISKGAGTDTQYF.

J is TRBJ1-3 and V is TRBV24-1; maybe TRBD1 (5 bases). CDR1 is KGHDR, CDR2 SFDVKD, per germline. This CDR3 is built from 17 residues. The germline V and J ends were trimmed by 3 bases and 2 bases, with 16 bases remaining between them. CDR3 DNA sequence: TGTGCCACCAGTGATCCCCCCGGGCCAGGGACTGGAAACACCATATATTTT. This encodes CATSDPPGPGTGNTIYF.

J is TRBJ1-2 and V is TRBV28; 9 nucleotides match TRBD1. CDR3 length: 15 amino acids. V lost 5 bases to trimming and J lost 8 bases; unmatched junction nucleotides: 12. Germline V gene lookup returns CDR1 MDHEN and CDR2 SYDVKM. The DNA for the CDR3 is TGTGCCAGCAGTCCAGGGACAGGGTTCATGGGAGGCTACACCTTC. Translation gives CASSPGTGFMGGYTF.

Here the CDR3 reads CASSRTGGNQPQHF. DNA of the CDR3: TGTGCCAGTAGCAGAACAGGGGGCAATCAGCCCCAGCATTTT. The chain recombines TRBV19 with TRBJ1-5; 7 nucleotides agree with TRBD1. CDR1 LNHDA and CDR2 SQIVND come from the germline V gene (reference sequence). Trimming took 6 bases from V and 2 from J; bases not matched to a gene: 4. This CDR3 contains 14 residues.

V gene TRBV7-8 combines with J gene TRBJ2-7; 9 bases are shared with TRBD1. V was clipped by 2 bases and J by 6 bases; unmatched bases: 5. Germline loops: CDR1 SGHVS, CDR2 FQNEAQ. The CDR3 covers 14 residues. The CDR3 is CASSLIQGAAEQYF. The CDR3 bases are TGTGCCAGCAGCTTAATACAGGGGGCTGCCGAGCAGTACTTC.

Written as DNA, the CDR3 is TGTGCCAGCAGCCCGGGGGGAGATACGCAGTATTTT. Its translation: CASSPGGDTQYF. J is TRBJ2-3 and V is TRBV3-1 (or the pseudogene TRBV3-2), with TRBD2 identical over 7 bases. Germline lookup yields CDR1 LGHDT and CDR2 YNNKEL (reference sequence). The CDR3 has 12 amino acids. The J segment lost 5 bases and the V segment lost 4 bases, leaving 0 bases of the junction unmatched.

This clone was seen a single time. The V call is TRBV5-1, the J call TRBJ1-2, with D possibly TRBD1 on 5 matching bases. Germline lookup yields CDR1 SGHRS and CDR2 YFSETQ. V lost 3 bases to trimming and J lost 0 bases, with 15 bases between them. The CDR3 runs to 16 residues. The CDR3 DNA reads as TGCGCCAGCAGCTCTCATTGGACACCTGCTAACTATGGCTACACCTTC. This encodes CASSSHWTPANYGYTF.

The chain links TRBV29-1 to TRBJ1-1, with 7 bases that match TRBD1. This CDR3 has 12 amino acids. Germline values: CDR1 SQVTM, CDR2 ANQGSEA. J was trimmed by 5 bases and V by 4 bases; bases with no gene match: 4. CDR3 sequence (DNA): TGCAGCGTTGGAGGGGGCAGGACTGAAGCTTTCTTT. Residues: CSVGGGRTEAFF.

The chain employs TRBV28 and TRBJ2-5, with 7 bases aligning to TRBD2. This CDR3 region has 14 residues. The ends lost 10 bases at V and 7 bases at J; junction bases unmatched: 15. Germline V gene sequence: CDR1 MDHEN, CDR2 SYDVKM. The DNA for the CDR3 is TGTGCCATCAACACGAGGGGAGGGCCAGGGACCCAGTACTTC. This encodes CAINTRGGPGTQYF.

The genes are TRBV7-2 and TRBJ1-5; 8 nucleotides line up with TRBD1. The CDR3 is made up of 15 amino acids. Germline V gene sequence: CDR1 SGHTA, CDR2 FQGNSA. The J segment lost 3 bases and the V segment lost 3 bases, leaving 4 bases of the junction unmatched. The CDR3 nucleotides read TGTGCCAGCAGCTTGGACAGGGCGATCAATCAGCCCCAGCATTTT. It is translated as CASSLDRAINQPQHF.

The J gene is TRBJ2-5, the V gene TRBV6-2 or TRBV6-3, with D perhaps matching TRBD1 (5 bases). The CDR3 extends over 13 amino acids. V lost 6 bases, J lost 7 bases, and 15 bases lay in between. Per the germline V gene, CDR1 is MNHEY and CDR2 is SVGEGT. This CDR3 reads CASSFIIQGTQYF. CDR3 DNA sequence: TGTGCCAGCAGCTTTATAATTCAGGGGACCCAGTACTTC.

The V gene is TRBV10-3, the J gene TRBJ1-6; 10 bases match TRBD1. In germline, CDR1 is ENHRY, CDR2 SYGVKD. V was clipped by 4 bases and J by 10 bases; unmatched bases: 4. The CDR3 extends over 14 amino acids. The CDR3 region has the DNA TGTGCCATCAGTGTGGGGACAGGGGACTCACCCCTCCACTTT. This codes for CAISVGTGDSPLHF.

Comments on this clone: Relative to the germline gene, one junction end is altered; a read error may explain this. V and J are TRBV18 and TRBJ2-7; 7 positions agree with TRBD1. The CDR3 is 15 amino acids. Germline CDR1 and CDR2: KGHSH and LQKENI. CDR3 loop: CASSPPGRVDRVWNF. CDR3 DNA sequence: TGTGCCAGCTCACCACCCGGGCGGGTTGACAGGGTCTGGAACTTC.

The genes are TRBV25-1 and TRBJ1-6; the match to TRBD1 covers 7 bases. The CDR3 is 14 amino acids. Germline loops: CDR1 MGHDK, CDR2 SYGVNS. J was trimmed by 9 bases and V by 4 bases; bases with no gene match: 6. The CDR3 spells CASSVTGEGSPLHF. DNA of the CDR3: TGTGCCAGCAGTGTAACAGGGGAAGGTTCACCCCTCCACTTT.

The rearrangement joins TRBV15 to TRBJ2-1; 9 bases are a match to TRBD1. V dropped 5 bases and J dropped 7; count of bases not matched to a gene: 6. Germline assignment: CDR1 LNHNV and CDR2 YYDKDF (reference sequence). The CDR3 has 14 amino acids. Here the CDR3 DNA reads TGTGCCACCAGCGACCGGGACAGGGAGAATGAGCAGTTCTTC. Translation: CATSDRDRENEQFF.

V gene TRBV6-2 or TRBV6-3 combines with J gene TRBJ1-5, with a tentative D call TRBD1 (6 bases). With 2 bases removed from V and 1 base from J, the gap between germline ends came to 15 bases. The CDR3 loop spans 17 amino acids. Germline V gene data show CDR1 as MNHEY and CDR2 as SVGEGT. This CDR3 is CASSYGGGLQSNQPQHF. As DNA, the CDR3 is TGTGCCAGCAGTTACGGGGGGGGCCTCCAAAGCAATCAGCCCCAGCATTTT.

The chain uses TRBV24-1 and TRBJ2-1; 8 bases fit TRBD2. The CDR3 extends over 16 amino acids. Germline V lookup: CDR1 KGHDR, CDR2 SFDVKD. Trimming removed 0 bases from V and 9 bases from J; junction bases left unmatched: 9. The CDR3 sequence: CATSDLGAGGPSEQFF. The CDR3 DNA reads TGTGCCACCAGTGATTTGGGGGCGGGAGGCCCTAGTGAGCAGTTCTTC.

This clone has more than one count but fewer than ten. This chain joins TRBV4-2 and TRBJ2-7, with a tentative D call TRBD1 (6 bases). CDR1 is LGHNA and CDR2 is YNFKEQ in the germline V gene. The CDR3 is 12 amino acids. The V and J ends lost 1 base and 5 bases respectively, with 6 bases between them. In DNA form, the CDR3 reads TGTGCCAGCAGCCAAGGGGGGCACGAGCAGTACTTC. As protein: CASSQGGHEQYF.

The chain joins TRBV6-5 to TRBJ2-2; 10 bases fit TRBD2. The CDR3 length is 16 residues. CDR1 and CDR2 from the germline V gene are MNHEY and SVGAGI. V was pared by 2 bases and J by 7 bases, with 7 bases of the junction left unmatched. CDR3 DNA sequence: TGTGCCAGCAGTTACGGATCTAGCGGGAGCATCGGGGAGCTGTTTTTT. Translation gives CASSYGSSGSIGELFF.